The 25 T cell receptor beta chains below come from one sample, sequenced in a study of T cell responses to AZD1222 COVID-19 vaccine. The data were produced by immunoSEQ multiplex PCR, yet TCRdb's version contains in-frame clones alone and is incomplete. The sample lists 90,000 to 95,000 clones, roughly 88% occurring once. Source: peripheral blood, taken on day 0 of AZD1222 vaccination. The receptor set was obtained from an adult in good health.

The gene calls are TRBV4-3 and TRBJ1-5; D remains ambiguous. Germline CDR1 is LGHNA and CDR2 is YSLEER. V lost 0 bases to trimming and J lost 6 bases, with 6 bases between them. This CDR3 comprises 13 residues. CDR3 in amino acids: CASSQERGQPQHF. Here the CDR3 DNA reads TGCGCCAGCAGCCAAGAACGGGGTCAGCCCCAGCATTTT.

The chain has TRBV7-9 and TRBJ2-1, with 10 bases fitting TRBD2. The ends lost 5 bases at V and 7 bases at J; junction bases unmatched: 8. CDR1 SEHNR and CDR2 FQNEAQ come from the germline V gene (reference sequence). The CDR3 has 15 residues. The CDR3 sequence: CASSPGIAGGNEQFF. CDR3 DNA sequence: TGTGCCAGCAGCCCCGGGATAGCGGGGGGAAATGAGCAGTTCTTC.

This clone has a single count. The chain carries TRBV11-3 and TRBJ2-3; the match to TRBD2 covers 16 bases. The V gene end was trimmed by 5 bases and the J gene end by 0 bases; junction bases not matched to a gene: 2. The germline CDR1 and CDR2 sequences are SGHNT and YENEEA. The CDR3 extends over 17 amino acids. This CDR3 reads CASSRGLAGGSTDTQYF. The CDR3 bases are TGTGCCAGCAGCCGGGGACTAGCGGGAGGGAGCACAGATACGCAGTATTTT.

The rearrangement joins TRBV7-3 to TRBJ2-1; D not certain. Trimming shortened V by 5 bases and J by 3 bases, and 8 bases separated the two germline ends. The CDR3 spans 13 residues. Germline CDR1 and CDR2: SGHTA and FQGTGA. CDR3 nucleotides: TGTGCCAGCAGCGTTCGAATCTACAATGAGCAGTTCTTC. As protein: CASSVRIYNEQFF.

V usage is TRBV7-2 and J usage is TRBJ2-5; TRBD1 matches 7 bases. CDR1 and CDR2 (germline): SGHTA, FQGNSA. This CDR3 is 14 amino acids long. J gave up 5 bases and V 1 base, and 4 bases lay outside the gene matches. In DNA form, the CDR3 reads TGTGCCAGCAGCTTAGTGACAGGGCGCGAGACCCAGTACTTC. Its translation is CASSLVTGRETQYF.

This chain links TRBV4-1 with TRBJ2-6; D uncertain. V lost 8 bases, J lost 3 bases, and 11 bases lay in between. This CDR3 spans 14 amino acids. The germline gives CDR1 MGHRA, CDR2 YSYEKL. The CDR3 is CASGVSVGANVLTF. The CDR3 nucleotides are TGCGCCAGCGGGGTATCTGTTGGGGCCAACGTCCTGACTTTC.

The chain uses TRBV5-8 and TRBJ2-1; 10 bases are shared with TRBD1. The junction had 8 bases not matched to a gene; V was cut back by 9 bases and J by 8 bases. Germline V gives CDR1 SGHTS, CDR2 YDEGEE. This CDR3 is 13 amino acids long. DNA of the CDR3: TGTGCCACCTTGGGACAGGGGTACGATGAGCAGTTCTTC. This translates into CATLGQGYDEQFF.

The table lists this clone with a count of one. This chain links TRBV29-1 with TRBJ2-7, with D perhaps TRBD1 (7 bases). Trimming stripped 7 bases from V and 7 bases from J, with 11 bases between. Germline loops: CDR1 SQVTM, CDR2 ANQGSEA. The length of the CDR3 is 10 residues. DNA for the CDR3: TGCAGCGCCGGGGGACAGGAGCAGTACTTC. As protein: CSAGGQEQYF.

The chain recombines TRBV7-3 with TRBJ2-2; D may be TRBD2 (6 bases). The V gene lost 5 bases and the J gene lost 5 bases, with 12 bases spanning the gap. CDR3 length: 14 residues. Per the germline V gene, CDR1 is SGHTA and CDR2 is FQGTGA. The CDR3 sequence: CASSPPGRTGELFF. CDR3 DNA: TGTGCCAGCAGCCCGCCCGGGAGAACCGGGGAGCTGTTTTTT. The full variable domain, in which reference TRBV7-3 and TRBJ2-2 provide the parts outside the CDR3, is GAGVSQTPSNKVTEKGKYVELRCDPISGHTALYWYRQSLGQGPEFLIYFQGTGAADDSGLPNDRFFAVRPEGSVSTLKIQRTERGDSAVYLCASSPPGRTGELFFGEGSRLTVL.

The rearrangement uses TRBV7-2 and TRBJ2-1; no clear D. V was pared by 5 bases and J by 6 bases, with 11 bases between. CDR3 length: 13 amino acids. Germline V gene data show CDR1 as SGHTA and CDR2 as FQGNSA. This CDR3 reads CASSVGSFNEQFF. In DNA, the CDR3 is TGTGCCAGCAGCGTAGGATCGTTCAATGAGCAGTTCTTC.

This sequence joins TRBV6-5 and TRBJ1-1, with D unresolved. V was clipped by 5 bases and J by 0 bases, with 7 bases between them. The CDR3 loop spans 13 amino acids. From germline, CDR1 is MNHEY and CDR2 SVGAGI. The CDR3 is CASSPALNTEAFF. The CDR3 coding sequence is TGTGCCAGCAGTCCCGCTCTGAACACTGAAGCTTTCTTT.

Here the CDR3 reads CASSERQGKGAGELFF. The DNA of the CDR3 is TGTGCCAGCAGTGAACGACAGGGGAAAGGGGCCGGGGAGCTGTTTTTT. V and J are TRBV25-1 and TRBJ2-2; 8 bases map to TRBD1. CDR3 size: 16 residues. From germline, CDR1 is MGHDK and CDR2 SYGVNS. Unmatched junction bases numbered 8, after V lost 2 bases and J lost 6 bases.

This clone was picked up a small number of times. The gene calls are TRBV10-3 and TRBJ1-1, with a possible D match to TRBD1 (5 bases). The germline V gene encodes CDR1 ENHRY and CDR2 SYGVKD. Between the trimmed V and J ends, which lost 4 bases and 1 base, there was a span of 7 bases. The CDR3 loop spans 13 amino acids. The CDR3 nucleotides are TGTGCCATCAGTGGCGGGGCGAACACTGAAGCTTTCTTT. It codes for CAISGGANTEAFF.

This clone was seen only once. V gene TRBV6-6 combines with J gene TRBJ1-4; tentative D call: TRBD1 (5 bases). Trimming removed 8 bases at V and 7 bases at J, with 14 bases between. Germline V gene lookup returns CDR1 MNHNY and CDR2 SVGAGI (reference sequence). The CDR3 loop spans 13 amino acids. CDR3 nucleotides: TGTGCCAGCTCAAGGGGCGTCGGTGAAAAACTGTTTTTT. It translates to CASSRGVGEKLFF.

The rearrangement uses TRBV14 and TRBJ2-1, with D unclear. Germline CDR1 reads SGHDN; CDR2 reads FVKESK. The length of the CDR3 is 15 residues. V dropped 4 bases and J dropped 3 bases, with 13 bases sitting between them. CDR3 coding DNA: TGTGCCAGCAGCCCCCTAGGGCCGGTCTACAATGAGCAGTTCTTC. This translates into CASSPLGPVYNEQFF.

J is TRBJ2-3 and V is TRBV11-3; 9 nucleotides match TRBD2. The CDR3 sequence is 15 residues long. J lost 5 bases, V lost 3 bases, and 6 bases had no gene match. Germline lookup yields CDR1 SGHNT and CDR2 YENEEA. This CDR3 reads CASSFGGGAGDTQYF. The CDR3, as DNA: TGTGCCAGCAGCTTTGGCGGGGGGGCCGGAGATACGCAGTATTTT.

The rearrangement joins TRBV28 to TRBJ2-7; TRBD1 matches 9 bases. V gave up 1 base and J gave up 3 bases; unmatched junction bases: 1. CDR1 is MDHEN and CDR2 is SYDVKM in the germline V gene. CDR3 length: 14 residues. This chain's CDR3 is CASSLSDRGYEQYF. In nucleotides, the CDR3 is TGTGCCAGCAGTTTATCGGACAGGGGCTACGAGCAGTACTTC.

The genes are TRBV20-1 and TRBJ1-1; D is unclear. The germline V gene has CDR1 DFQATT and CDR2 SNEGSKA (reference sequence). The CDR3 contains 11 residues. Deletions cut 5 bases from V and 1 base from J, with 5 bases between. The CDR3 DNA follows: TGCAGTGCTGCCGAGAACACTGAAGCTTTCTTT. Protein product: CSAAENTEAFF.

The chain combines TRBV9 with TRBJ2-3, with a tentative D call TRBD2 (6 bases). Germline values: CDR1 SGDLS, CDR2 YYNGEE. CDR3 length: 16 residues. With 1 base removed from V and 1 base from J, the gap between germline ends came to 13 bases. CDR3 sequence reads: CASSVIGRGGTDTQYF. The CDR3 coding sequence is TGTGCCAGCAGCGTAATCGGGAGAGGTGGCACAGATACGCAGTATTTT. Looking up the rest from reference TRBV9 and TRBJ2-3 gives the full variable domain: DSGVTQTPKHLITATGQRVTLRCSPRSGDLSVYWYQQSLDQGLQFLIQYYNGEERAKGNILERFSAQQFPDLHSELNLSSLELGDSALYFCASSVIGRGGTDTQYFGPGTRLTVL.

The chain recombines TRBV2 with TRBJ1-1; 7 bases match TRBD1. The CDR3 consists of 13 residues. Germline CDR1 is SNHLY and CDR2 is FYNNEI. V trimming: 3 bases; J trimming: 4 bases; junction bases outside the gene matches: 2. CDR3 in amino acids: CASSDTGATEAFF. Here the CDR3 DNA reads TGTGCCAGCAGTGATACAGGGGCCACTGAAGCTTTCTTT.

The chain recombines TRBV6-5 with TRBJ2-7, with D perhaps being TRBD1 or TRBD2 (5 bases each). The CDR3 is 14 amino acids. Per the germline V gene, CDR1 is MNHEY and CDR2 is SVGAGI. V dropped 6 bases and J dropped 0 bases, with 12 bases sitting between them. The CDR3 nucleotides read TGTGCCAGCAGGGGACCGACGAGCTCCTACGAGCAGTACTTC. Amino acids: CASRGPTSSYEQYF.

The chain combines TRBV2 with TRBJ2-7; tentatively, D is TRBD2 (5 bases). Germline CDR1 SNHLY, CDR2 FYNNEI. There are 13 residues in the CDR3. Between the trimmed V and J ends, which lost 3 bases and 6 bases, there was a span of 12 bases. The CDR3 sequence is CASSDGLGGEQYF. The CDR3, as DNA: TGTGCCAGCAGTGACGGACTGGGCGGCGAGCAGTACTTC. Variable domain in full (rest from reference TRBV2 and TRBJ2-7): EPEVTQTPSHQVTQMGQEVILRCVPISNHLYFYWYRQILGQKVEFLVSFYNNEISEKSEIFDDQFSVERPDGSNFTLKIRSTKLEDSAMYFCASSDGLGGEQYFGPGTRLTVT.

This chain links TRBV7-6 with TRBJ2-7; the D gene is possibly TRBD1 (5 bases). Germline CDR1 and CDR2: SGHVS and FNYEAQ. The CDR3 length is 14 residues. V gave up 5 bases and J gave up 3 bases, with 14 bases separating them. CDR3 in amino acids: CASSQAGKSYEQYF. The CDR3 DNA is TGTGCCAGCAGCCAGGCAGGGAAGAGCTACGAGCAGTACTTC.

The gene calls are TRBV28 and TRBJ1-5, with 9 positions matching TRBD1. Losses at the gene ends were 8 bases for V and 6 bases for J; bases not matched to a gene: 14. This CDR3 has 16 amino acids. In germline, CDR1 is MDHEN, CDR2 SYDVKM. The CDR3 is CASGSNRGQRGQPQHF. The CDR3 DNA is TGTGCCAGCGGGTCGAACAGGGGGCAACGAGGTCAGCCCCAGCATTTT.

The rearrangement uses TRBV7-2 and TRBJ2-5; TRBD2 matches at 10 bases. The V gene end was trimmed by 5 bases and the J gene end by 5 bases; junction bases not matched to a gene: 14. Germline loops: CDR1 SGHTA, CDR2 FQGNSA. The CDR3 extends over 17 amino acids. CDR3 nucleotides: TGTGCCAGCAGCGCCGCTAGCGGGGGACTGCCTAGGGAGACCCAGTACTTC. Translated, it gives CASSAASGGLPRETQYF.